This paragraph covers one T cell receptor beta chain sequence. Generated by immunoSEQ multiplex PCR, the TCRdb table keeps only in-frame clones and is missing some. The data contain about 250,000 clones, around nine tenths of them singletons. Trimming at V came to 2 bases and at J to 2 bases, leaving 9 bases not matched to a gene. The germline V gene encodes CDR1 SEHNR and CDR2 FQNEAQ (reference sequence). The length of the CDR3 is 16 residues. This specimen comes from a study of blood T cell repertoires in COVID-19. Study-wide background: Samples taken during acute and convalescent COVID-19 were collected in the United States, Italy and Spain.

This sequence joins TRBV7-9 and TRBJ2-7, with 7 bases matching TRBD1. This receptor was identified in a man older than 75 with acute or convalescent COVID-19. Specimen: peripheral blood. The CDR3 loop is CASSLPGTADTYEQYF. The DNA for the CDR3 is TGTGCCAGCAGCTTACCGGGGACAGCGGACACCTACGAGCAGTACTTC.